This T cell receptor (beta chain) originates from a study of CD8+ T cells in alopecia areata. As for the study in general: Severity of treated patients was scored by affected scalp percentage. Study-wide points: Scalp and blood retained many expanded lesional clones during tofacitinib.

Treatment meaning: oral pan-JAK inhibitor, 5-10 mg twice daily. The investigators collected lesional scalp punch biopsies and peripheral blood from alopecia areata patients. CDR1 and CDR2 from the germline V gene are MNHEY and SMNVEV (reference sequence). The germline V and J ends were trimmed by 3 bases and 5 bases, with 16 bases remaining between them. This CDR3 has 15 residues. Investigators isolated RNA and reverse transcribed it into cDNA to act as the sequencing template. Sequenced by immunoSEQ multiplex PCR; TCRdb stores in-frame clones only, minus some. The sample has about 150,000 clones; 45% to 60% are singletons. As regards this clone: Antigen unknown.

The V and J genes are TRBV27 and TRBJ2-5, with a possible D match to TRBD2 (6 bases). The sample here was CD8+ T cells sorted from blood, taken at week 4, from a patient treated with tofacitinib. The TCR comes from a human donor with alopecia areata. The CDR3 loop reads CASSFLARTGETQYF. The CDR3 bases are TGTGCCAGCAGTTTTCTAGCGAGAACGGGGGAGACCCAGTACTTC.